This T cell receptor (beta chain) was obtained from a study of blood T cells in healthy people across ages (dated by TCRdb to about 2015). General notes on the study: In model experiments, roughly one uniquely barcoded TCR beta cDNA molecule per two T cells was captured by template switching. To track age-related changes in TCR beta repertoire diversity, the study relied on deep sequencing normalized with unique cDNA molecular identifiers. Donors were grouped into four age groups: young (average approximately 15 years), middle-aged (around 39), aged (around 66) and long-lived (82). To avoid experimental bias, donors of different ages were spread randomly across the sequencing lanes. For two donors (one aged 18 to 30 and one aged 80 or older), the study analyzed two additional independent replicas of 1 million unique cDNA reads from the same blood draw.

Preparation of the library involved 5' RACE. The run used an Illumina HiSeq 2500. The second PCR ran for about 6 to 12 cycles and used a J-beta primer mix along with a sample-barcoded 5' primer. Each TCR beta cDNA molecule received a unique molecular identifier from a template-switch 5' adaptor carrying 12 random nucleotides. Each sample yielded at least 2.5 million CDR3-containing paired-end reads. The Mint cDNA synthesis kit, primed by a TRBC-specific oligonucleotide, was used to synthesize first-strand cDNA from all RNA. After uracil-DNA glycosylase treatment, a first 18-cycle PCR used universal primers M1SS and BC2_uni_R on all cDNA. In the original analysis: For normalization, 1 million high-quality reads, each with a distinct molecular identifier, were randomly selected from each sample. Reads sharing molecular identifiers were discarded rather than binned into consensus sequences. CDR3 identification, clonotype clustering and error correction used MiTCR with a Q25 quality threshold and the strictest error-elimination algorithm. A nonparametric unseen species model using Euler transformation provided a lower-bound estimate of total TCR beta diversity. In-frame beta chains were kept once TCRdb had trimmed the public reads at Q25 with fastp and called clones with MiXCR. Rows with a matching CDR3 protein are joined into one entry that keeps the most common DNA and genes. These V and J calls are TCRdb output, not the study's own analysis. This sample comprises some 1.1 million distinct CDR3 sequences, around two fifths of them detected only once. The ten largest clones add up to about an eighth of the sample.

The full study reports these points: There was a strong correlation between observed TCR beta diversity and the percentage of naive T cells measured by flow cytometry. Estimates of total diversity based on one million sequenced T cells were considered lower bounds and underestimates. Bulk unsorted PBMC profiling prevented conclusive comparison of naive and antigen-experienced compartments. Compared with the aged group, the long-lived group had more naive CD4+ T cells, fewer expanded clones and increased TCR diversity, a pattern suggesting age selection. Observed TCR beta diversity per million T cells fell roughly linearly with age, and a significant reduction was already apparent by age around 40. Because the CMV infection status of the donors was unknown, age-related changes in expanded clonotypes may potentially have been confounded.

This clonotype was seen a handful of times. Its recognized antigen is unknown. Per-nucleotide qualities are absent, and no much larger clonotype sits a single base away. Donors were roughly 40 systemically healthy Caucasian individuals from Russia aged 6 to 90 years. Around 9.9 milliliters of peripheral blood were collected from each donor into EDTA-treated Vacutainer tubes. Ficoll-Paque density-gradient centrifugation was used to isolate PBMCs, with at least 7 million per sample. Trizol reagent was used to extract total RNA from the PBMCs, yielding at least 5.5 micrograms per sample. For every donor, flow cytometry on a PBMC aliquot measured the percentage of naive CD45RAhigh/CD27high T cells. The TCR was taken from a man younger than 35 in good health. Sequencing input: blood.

The CDR3: CASSPRDSLSTDTQYF. The DNA sequence follows: TGTGCCAGCAGTCCTCGGGACTCTTTGAGCACAGATACGCAGTATTTT. The rearrangement combines TRBV27 with TRBJ2-3, with a weak D call of TRBD2 (6 bases match). The germline V gene encodes CDR1 MNHEY and CDR2 SMNVEV (reference sequence). V is cut by 5 bases and J by 0 bases, and the space between the germline ends is 15 bases. The CDR3 covers 16 residues, taking in both the cysteine and the phenylalanine. Just the 48-base CDR3 DNA is kept, in frame starting at base 1.